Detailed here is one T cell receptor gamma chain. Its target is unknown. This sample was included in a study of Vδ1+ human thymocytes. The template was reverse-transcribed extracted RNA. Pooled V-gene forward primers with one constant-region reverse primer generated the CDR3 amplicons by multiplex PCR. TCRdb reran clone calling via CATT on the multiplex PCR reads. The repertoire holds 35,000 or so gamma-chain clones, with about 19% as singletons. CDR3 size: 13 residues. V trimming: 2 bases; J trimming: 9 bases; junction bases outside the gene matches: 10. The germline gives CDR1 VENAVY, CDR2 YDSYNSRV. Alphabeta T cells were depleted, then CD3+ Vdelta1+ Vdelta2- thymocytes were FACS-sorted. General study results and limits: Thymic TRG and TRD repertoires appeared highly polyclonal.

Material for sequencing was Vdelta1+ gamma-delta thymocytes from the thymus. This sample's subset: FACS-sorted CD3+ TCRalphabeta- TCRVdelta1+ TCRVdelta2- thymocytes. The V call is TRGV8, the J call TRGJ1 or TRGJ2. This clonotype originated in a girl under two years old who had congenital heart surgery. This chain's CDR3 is CATWDIIWPKKLF. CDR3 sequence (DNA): TGTGCCACCTGGGATATAATCTGGCCTAAGAAACTCTTT.